Reported below is one TCR beta chain. What it binds is unknown. As the sequencing template, cDNA was produced by extracting RNA and reverse transcribing it. Sequenced by immunoSEQ multiplex PCR; TCRdb stores in-frame clones only, minus some. The sample holds 120,000 or so clones, 61% seen once. This entry is derived from a study of CD8+ T cells in alopecia areata. General observations from the study: Many of the expanded lesional clones endured in scalp and blood while on tofacitinib.

Treatment defined: oral pan-JAK inhibitor, 5-10 mg twice daily. V trimming: 5 bases; J trimming: 0 bases; junction bases outside the gene matches: 4. This CDR3 contains 16 residues. The germline V gene has CDR1 SNHLY and CDR2 FYNNEI. V and J are TRBV2 and TRBJ2-6; 7 bases fit TRBD1. The receptor was derived from a human donor with alopecia areata. The sequencing used CD4+ T cells sorted from blood, collected at week 4, from a patient treated with tofacitinib. The CDR3 nucleotides are TGTGCCAGCAGTTTGGGACAGAACTCTGGGGCCAACGTCCTGACTTTC. Protein: CASSLGQNSGANVLTF.